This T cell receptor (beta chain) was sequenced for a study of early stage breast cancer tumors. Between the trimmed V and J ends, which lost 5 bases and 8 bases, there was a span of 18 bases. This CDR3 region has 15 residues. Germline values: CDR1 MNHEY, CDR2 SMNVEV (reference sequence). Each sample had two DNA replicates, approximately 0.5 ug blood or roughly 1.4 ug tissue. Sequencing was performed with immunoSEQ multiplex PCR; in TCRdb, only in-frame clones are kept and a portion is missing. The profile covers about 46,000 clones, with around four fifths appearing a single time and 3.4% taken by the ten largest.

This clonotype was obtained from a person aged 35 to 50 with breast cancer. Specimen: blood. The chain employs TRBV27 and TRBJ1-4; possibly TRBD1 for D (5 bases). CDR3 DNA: TGTGCCAGCAGTCTAAACAGGCCCCGGGGGGAAAAACTGTTTTTT. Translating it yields CASSLNRPRGEKLFF. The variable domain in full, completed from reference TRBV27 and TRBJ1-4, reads EAQVTQNPRYLITVTGKKLTVTCSQNMNHEYMSWYRQDPGLGLRQIYYSMNVEVTDKGDVPEGYKVSRKEKRNFPLILESPSPNQTSLYFCASSLNRPRGEKLFFGSGTQLSVL.